These 20 T cell receptor beta chains were all obtained from the same sample, sequenced in a study of T cell repertoires in cytomegalovirus infection. MiXCR, applied by TCRdb to the reads, yields one record per CDR3 protein. The sample shows about 180,000 distinct CDR3 sequences, about 18% of them seen only once. What was sequenced was CD8+ T cells from PBMCs. All receptors come from a human donor in good health (CMV status not recorded). Some clones in this sample may be carry-over from other donors' samples.

This clonotype has just a few counts. The V call is TRBV6-2 or TRBV6-3, the J call TRBJ1-1; D not resolved. The ends were cut back, 0 bases at V and 4 bases at J, with 6 bases in the middle. CDR3 length: 13 residues. The V gene's germline CDR1 is MNHEY and CDR2 SVGEGT. CDR3 DNA sequence: TGTGCCAGCAGTTACTCGGCCCCCACTGAAGCTTTCTTT. This sequence encodes CASSYSAPTEAFF.

The chain employs TRBV19 and TRBJ1-1, with no clear D. Trimming stripped 6 bases from V and 5 bases from J, with 19 bases between. The CDR3 loop spans 15 amino acids. Germline V lookup: CDR1 LNHDA, CDR2 SQIVND (reference sequence). CDR3 bases: TGTGCCAGTAGCATCTGGGGAGGCGATGGAACTGAAGCTTTCTTT. It encodes CASSIWGGDGTEAFF.

The chain is built from TRBV2 and TRBJ1-4; D not resolved. V shed 6 bases and J shed 8 bases, with 13 bases lying between them. Germline V gives CDR1 SNHLY, CDR2 FYNNEI. This CDR3 has 13 residues. The CDR3 region has the DNA TGTGCCAGCAGCCGGATGGCAGACGAAAAACTGTTTTTT. The encoded protein is CASSRMADEKLFF. Drawing the rest from reference TRBV2 and TRBJ1-4, the complete variable domain is EPEVTQTPSHQVTQMGQEVILRCVPISNHLYFYWYRQILGQKVEFLVSFYNNEISEKSEIFDDQFSVERPDGSNFTLKIRSTKLEDSAMYFCASSRMADEKLFFGSGTQLSVL.

The chain links TRBV7-8 to TRBJ1-2, with D uncertain. CDR1 and CDR2 from the germline V gene are SGHVS and FQNEAQ. Trimming took off 5 bases at V and 3 bases at J, with 22 bases between the two ends. The CDR3 has 17 amino acids. Here the CDR3 DNA reads TGTGCCAGCAGCATCAGTTTTTTCGGCCGTTCAGACTATGGCTACACCTTC. Its translation is CASSISFFGRSDYGYTF.

The genes are TRBV7-9 and TRBJ2-5, with D perhaps matching TRBD1 or TRBD2 (5 bases each). The CDR3 is made up of 13 amino acids. Germline V gene lookup returns CDR1 SEHNR and CDR2 FQNEAQ (reference sequence). Trimming pared 7 bases from V and 1 base from J, leaving 10 bases between. The CDR3 protein is CASTPRGQETQYF. CDR3 coding DNA: TGTGCCAGCACCCCGAGGGGCCAAGAGACCCAGTACTTC.

The chain uses TRBV7-9 and TRBJ2-4; 9 positions match TRBD1. Germline lookup yields CDR1 SEHNR and CDR2 FQNEAQ (reference sequence). The CDR3 extends over 17 amino acids. V lost 4 bases, J lost 5 bases, and 12 bases stayed unmatched. Here the CDR3 reads CASSSSYPGTGQNIQYF. The CDR3 region has the DNA TGTGCCAGCAGCTCCAGCTACCCCGGGACAGGGCAAAACATTCAGTACTTC.

J is TRBJ2-7 and V is TRBV11-2; D possibly corresponds to TRBD2 (6 bases). CDR1 is SGHAT, CDR2 FQNNGV, per germline. V was pared by 2 bases and J by 3 bases, with 14 bases between. The CDR3 contains 15 residues. CDR3 region: CASSLWEDAYYEQYF. In nucleotides, the CDR3 is TGTGCCAGCAGCTTATGGGAGGACGCCTACTACGAGCAGTACTTC.

The CDR3 spells CASSSLPGQLNQPQHF. The CDR3 DNA is TGTGCCAGCAGCTCTCTCCCAGGACAGCTCAATCAGCCCCAGCATTTT. The chain uses TRBV4-2 and TRBJ1-5; a possible D gene is TRBD1 (6 bases). The CDR3 is made up of 16 amino acids. Germline V gene sequence: CDR1 LGHNA, CDR2 YNFKEQ. Trimming took 5 bases from V and 3 from J, leaving 17 bases between them.

This clonotype has more than one count but fewer than ten. This chain uses TRBV5-5 with TRBJ1-2, with 10 positions matching TRBD1. From germline, CDR1 is SGHKS and CDR2 YYEKEE (reference sequence). The CDR3 spans 15 residues. With V trimmed by 3 bases and J by 4 bases, 6 bases remained unmatched. The CDR3 sequence: CASSSDRGLGYGYTF. In DNA form, the CDR3 reads TGTGCCAGCAGCTCCGACAGGGGGCTAGGCTATGGCTACACCTTC.

This clonotype was recorded a few times. The rearrangement joins TRBV7-3 to TRBJ1-1; 9 nucleotides line up with TRBD1. Germline V gene sequence: CDR1 SGHTA, CDR2 FQGTGA. Losses at the gene ends were 4 bases for V and 2 bases for J; bases not matched to a gene: 14. The CDR3 runs 18 residues. In nucleotides, the CDR3 is TGTGCCAGCAGCTCAACAGGGGGCACAGCGGGTATCAACACTGAAGCTTTCTTT. Protein sequence: CASSSTGGTAGINTEAFF. The variable domain in full, with the rest retrieved from reference TRBV7-3 and TRBJ1-1, is GAGVSQTPSNKVTEKGKYVELRCDPISGHTALYWYRQSLGQGPEFLIYFQGTGAADDSGLPNDRFFAVRPEGSVSTLKIQRTERGDSAVYLCASSSTGGTAGINTEAFFGQGTRLTVV.

The gene calls are TRBV11-2 and TRBJ2-7; a weak D match, TRBD1 (5 bases). V lost 4 bases and J 6 bases, leaving 19 bases between the germline ends. CDR1 and CDR2 from the germline V gene are SGHAT and FQNNGV. This CDR3 is 15 amino acids long. The CDR3 nucleotides are TGTGCCAGCAGCTCCCTCCCCACAGGTGGGTTCGAGCAGTACTTC. Translating gives CASSSLPTGGFEQYF.

Comment on this clonotype: With a much larger clone just one base away, this may be a read error. CDR3 protein: CVSSFGGVYEQYF. CDR3 coding DNA: TGTGTCAGCAGCTTTGGCGGGGTCTACGAGCAGTACTTC. The chain carries TRBV7-2 and TRBJ2-7; D is possibly TRBD2 (6 bases). The CDR3 contains 13 residues. Germline CDR1 is SGHTA and CDR2 is FQGNSA. The full variable domain, completed using reference TRBV7-2 and TRBJ2-7, is GAGVSQSPSNKVTEKGKDVELRCDPISGHTALYWYRQSLGQGLEFLIYFQGNSAPDKSGLPSDRFSAERTGGSVSTLTIQRTQQEDSAVYLCVSSFGGVYEQYFGPGTRLTVT.

The rearrangement uses TRBV6-5 and TRBJ2-4; the D is unclear. Germline V gene data show CDR1 as MNHEY and CDR2 as SVGAGI. The CDR3 is 11 residues long. V gave up 6 bases and J gave up 8 bases, with 8 bases separating them. The CDR3 region is CASSPGDIQYF. CDR3 nucleotides: TGTGCCAGCAGCCCAGGAGACATTCAGTACTTC.

The sample holds a few counts of this clonotype. The V gene is TRBV7-2, the J gene TRBJ2-7; 9 nucleotides line up with TRBD1. The junction had 14 bases not matched to a gene; V was cut back by 5 bases and J by 0 bases. The CDR3 is 18 residues long. Germline V gene data show CDR1 as SGHTA and CDR2 as FQGNSA. The chain's CDR3 is CASSVRDTGGESSYEQYF. Here the CDR3 DNA reads TGTGCCAGCAGCGTTAGGGACACAGGGGGCGAAAGCTCCTACGAGCAGTACTTC.

V usage is TRBV4-1 and J usage is TRBJ1-1, with D tentatively TRBD1 (5 bases). The CDR3 runs to 13 residues. Germline assignment: CDR1 MGHRA and CDR2 YSYEKL. Trimming removed 2 bases from V and 5 bases from J, with 9 bases in between. CDR3 protein: CASSQIGGTEAFF. CDR3 DNA sequence: TGCGCCAGCAGCCAAATCGGGGGAACTGAAGCTTTCTTT.

The CDR3 here is CASGIRGGYEQYF. The CDR3 coding sequence is TGTGCCAGCGGGATTCGTGGGGGTTACGAGCAGTACTTC. The chain combines TRBV6-5 with TRBJ2-7; D tentatively fits TRBD1 or TRBD2 (5 bases each). The V end was cut by 8 bases, the J end by 4 bases, with 15 bases between. CDR3 length: 13 amino acids. Germline-derived CDR1 and CDR2 are MNHEY and SVGAGI.

The chain links TRBV7-2 to TRBJ1-1, with TRBD1 matching 7 bases. Trimming cost V 5 bases and J 9 bases; bases outside gene matches: 6. The CDR3 consists of 12 residues. Germline V gene sequence: CDR1 SGHTA, CDR2 FQGNSA. The CDR3, as DNA: TGTGCCAGCAGCCCAGGGGGGGTAAAAGCTTTCTTT. Protein product: CASSPGGVKAFF.

Only a few counts were recorded for this clonotype. This chain connects TRBV6-2 or TRBV6-3 to TRBJ2-4; TRBD2 agrees at 12 bases. The CDR3 extends over 16 amino acids. V dropped 6 bases and J dropped 3; count of bases not matched to a gene: 6. Germline V lookup: CDR1 MNHEY, CDR2 SVGEGT. The CDR3 nucleotides are TGTGCCAGCAGCCCTCGGACTAGCGGGGACAAAAACATTCAGTACTTC. It codes for CASSPRTSGDKNIQYF.

This clonotype was counted a few times. The chain is built from TRBV11-2 and TRBJ2-3; 13 bases are a match to TRBD2. Trimming at V came to 1 base and at J to 1 base, leaving 2 bases not matched to a gene. The CDR3 totals 17 residues. Germline lookup yields CDR1 SGHAT and CDR2 FQNNGV. CDR3: CASSLVGTSGGTDTQYF. DNA for the CDR3: TGTGCCAGCAGCTTAGTCGGGACTAGCGGGGGCACAGATACGCAGTATTTT.

This clonotype occurred a few times. The chain is built from TRBV28 and TRBJ1-5; D uncertain. This CDR3 spans 15 amino acids. From germline, CDR1 is MDHEN and CDR2 SYDVKM. The V end lost 2 bases, the J end lost 1 base, and 9 bases lay between the germline ends. CDR3 in DNA: TGTGCCAGCAGTTTAAGGGAAGAGAGCAATCAGCCCCAGCATTTT. Amino acid sequence: CASSLREESNQPQHF. The full variable domain, in which reference TRBV28 and TRBJ1-5 provide the parts outside the CDR3, is DVKVTQSSRYLVKRTGEKVFLECVQDMDHENMFWYRQDPGLGLRLIYFSYDVKMKEKGDIPEGYSVSREKKERFSLILESASTNQTSMYLCASSLREESNQPQHFGDGTRLSIL.